The T cell receptor (beta chain) under discussion was sequenced for a study of blood T cell repertoires in COVID-19. Study-level background: From T cells, B-cell-depleted T cells, or PBMCs came the material, which was cDNA or gDNA.

This clone was picked up one time. Here immunoSEQ multiplex PCR was the method, and the copy in TCRdb shows in-frame clones only, minus some. The sample shows around 110,000 clones, 70% to 90% of them seen only once. Germline V gives CDR1 MNHEY, CDR2 SMNVEV (reference sequence). Trimming took off 4 bases at V and 8 bases at J, with 23 bases between the two ends. The CDR3 length is 16 residues. This sequence originates from a man between 25 and 39 years old with acute or convalescent COVID-19. The source material was peripheral blood. V and J are TRBV27 and TRBJ1-2; weak D call: TRBD1 (6 bases). CDR3 nucleotides: TGTGCCAGCAGTTACTCCGGGACCAGGGGAGTCGAAGGCTACACCTTC. Its translation is CASSYSGTRGVEGYTF.